The 8 T cell receptor beta chains given below trace back to one sample, sequenced in a study of blood T cells in healthy people across ages. Primed by a sample-barcoded 5' primer and a J-beta primer mix, a second PCR proceeded for roughly 7 to 12 cycles. TCRdb called the 5' RACE reads again in MiXCR, with one record for every CDR3 protein. The sample has 600,000 or so distinct CDR3 sequences; 40% to 55% are singletons. Sequences were obtained from blood. Receptors originate from an elderly man in good health.

This clonotype was observed a few times. V and J are TRBV7-9 and TRBJ2-3, with 10 bases lining up with TRBD2. The CDR3 totals 16 residues. The germline V gene has CDR1 SEHNR and CDR2 FQNEAQ (reference sequence). Trimming removed 5 bases from V and 6 bases from J; junction bases left unmatched: 11. The CDR3 DNA reads as TGTGCCAGCAGCCCCGGAAGCGGGGGGGCAGTGGATACGCAGTATTTT. Translated, it gives CASSPGSGGAVDTQYF.

This clonotype was counted only a few times. The chain joins TRBV7-2 to TRBJ1-6; no firm D call. V lost 2 bases, J lost 4 bases, and 9 bases lay in between. This CDR3 is 15 amino acids long. Looked up from germline, CDR1 is SGHTA and CDR2 is FQGNSA. The CDR3 region is CASSLSGGYNSPLHF. DNA of the CDR3: TGTGCCAGCAGCTTAAGTGGCGGATATAATTCACCCCTCCACTTT.

This clonotype was observed a handful of times. V and J are TRBV29-1 and TRBJ1-2; TRBD1 matches 7 bases. Germline-derived CDR1 and CDR2 are SQVTM and ANQGSEA. The CDR3 is 15 amino acids. V trimming: 7 bases; J trimming: 7 bases; junction bases outside the gene matches: 18. The CDR3 loop reads CSAPQGTLRGGGYTF. CDR3 coding DNA: TGCAGCGCTCCACAGGGGACGTTACGCGGTGGTGGCTACACCTTC.

The V gene is TRBV30, the J gene TRBJ2-3; 11 nucleotides match TRBD2. This CDR3 region has 14 residues. Germline CDR1 reads GTSNPN; CDR2 reads SVGIG (reference sequence). Trimming removed 7 bases from V and 5 bases from J; junction bases left unmatched: 8. CDR3 bases: TGTGCCTACTTAGCGGGAGGGCGGGGAGATACGCAGTATTTT. Encoded protein: CAYLAGGRGDTQYF.

About this clonotype: The junction and the germline gene differ at one end; a read error may be behind it. J is TRBJ2-3 and V is TRBV27; no reliable D call. Germline CDR1 MNHEY, CDR2 SMNVEV (reference sequence). The length of the CDR3 is 14 residues. CDR3 coding DNA: TGTACCAGCAGTTTAATTGGGCCGCCAGATACGCAGTATTTT. Protein: CTSSLIGPPDTQYF.

This clonotype has more than one count but fewer than ten. CDR3 coding DNA: TGCAGTGCTAGTTGGACAGCCAACAATGAGCAGTTCTTC. Its translation: CSASWTANNEQFF. The chain combines TRBV20-1 with TRBJ2-1, with a weak D call TRBD1 (6 bases). This CDR3 comprises 13 residues. The germline V gene has CDR1 DFQATT and CDR2 SNEGSKA (reference sequence). Trimming pared 3 bases from V and 5 bases from J, leaving 11 bases between.

About this clonotype itself: A read error may explain this, as a much larger clone is one base away. The chain couples TRBV7-9 to TRBJ2-5; D possibly corresponds to TRBD1 (5 bases). This CDR3 has 15 residues. Germline CDR1 SEHNR, CDR2 FQNEAQ (reference sequence). The V and J ends lost 2 bases and 11 bases respectively, with 21 bases between them. The CDR3 loop is CASSLKWWGSNEQYF. For the CDR3, the DNA is TGTGCCAGCAGCTTAAAGTGGTGGGGCTCGAATGAGCAGTACTTC.

The chain employs TRBV18 and TRBJ1-2, with D perhaps matching TRBD1 (5 bases). Germline CDR1 and CDR2: KGHSH and LQKENI. The CDR3 has 15 residues. V gave up 6 bases and J gave up 1 base, with 15 bases separating them. The CDR3 region is CASSPGSTVNYGYTF. CDR3 DNA sequence: TGTGCCAGCTCCCCGGGATCGACAGTTAACTATGGCTACACCTTC.